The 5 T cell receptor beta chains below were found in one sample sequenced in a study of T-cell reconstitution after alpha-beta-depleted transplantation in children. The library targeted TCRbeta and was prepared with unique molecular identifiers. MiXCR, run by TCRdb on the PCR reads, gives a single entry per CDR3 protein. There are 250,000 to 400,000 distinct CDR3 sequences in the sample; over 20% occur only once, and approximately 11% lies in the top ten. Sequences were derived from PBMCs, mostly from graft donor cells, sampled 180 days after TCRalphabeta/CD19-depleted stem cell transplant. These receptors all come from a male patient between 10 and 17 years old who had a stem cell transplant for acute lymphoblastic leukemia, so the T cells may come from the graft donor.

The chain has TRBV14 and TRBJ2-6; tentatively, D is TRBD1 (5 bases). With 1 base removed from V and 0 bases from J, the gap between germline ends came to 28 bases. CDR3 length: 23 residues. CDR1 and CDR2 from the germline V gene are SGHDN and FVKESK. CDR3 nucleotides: TGTGCCAGCAGCCAAGGGATCCTCGGCAAACGTGGGGCCTATTACTCTGGGGCCAACGTCCTGACTTTC. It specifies CASSQGILGKRGAYYSGANVLTF. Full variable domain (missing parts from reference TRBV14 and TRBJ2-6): EAGVTQFPSHSVIEKGQTVTLRCDPISGHDNLYWYRRVMGKEIKFLLHFVKESKQDESGMPNNRFLAERTGGTYSTLKVQPAELEDSGVYFCASSQGILGKRGAYYSGANVLTFGAGSRLTVL.

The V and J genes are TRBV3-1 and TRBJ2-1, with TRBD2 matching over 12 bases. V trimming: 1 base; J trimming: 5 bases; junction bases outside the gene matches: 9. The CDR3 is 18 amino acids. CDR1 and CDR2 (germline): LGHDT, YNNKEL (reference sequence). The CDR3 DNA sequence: TGTGCCAGCAGCCAAGCTCTAGCGGGAGGGCTCTCTGACAATGAGCAGTTCTTC. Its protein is CASSQALAGGLSDNEQFF.

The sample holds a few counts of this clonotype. CDR3 in DNA: TGTGCCAGCAGCTTAACCCAGAACACTGAAGCTTTCTTT. Amino acids: CASSLTQNTEAFF. The chain uses TRBV7-2 and TRBJ1-1; D gene unclear. The CDR3 runs to 13 residues. V lost 2 bases and J lost 1, with 5 bases in between. Germline V lookup: CDR1 SGHTA, CDR2 FQGNSA.

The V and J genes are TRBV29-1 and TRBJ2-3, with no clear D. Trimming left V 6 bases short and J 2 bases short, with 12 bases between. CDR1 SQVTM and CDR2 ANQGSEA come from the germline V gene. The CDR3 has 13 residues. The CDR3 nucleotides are TGCAGCGTGACCGGGCGGTACACAGATACGCAGTATTTT. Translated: CSVTGRYTDTQYF.

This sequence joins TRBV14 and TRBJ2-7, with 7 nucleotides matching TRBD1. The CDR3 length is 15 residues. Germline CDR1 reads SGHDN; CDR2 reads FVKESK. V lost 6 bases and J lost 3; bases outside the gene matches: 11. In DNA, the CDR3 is TGTGCCAGCAGTTCTCAACCGGGACAGTACTACGAGCAGTACTTC. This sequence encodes CASSSQPGQYYEQYF.